The rows below give T cell receptor beta chains drawn from one sample of a study of cytomegalovirus exposure and HLA in healthy donors. Produced via immunoSEQ multiplex PCR; TCRdb's table is partial and in-frame only. Altogether a few hundred thousand clones are present, about 80% being singletons, with the ten largest covering over 1.1%. The source material was PBMCs. The origin of the receptors is a girl aged 5 to 17 in good health and CMV-seronegative. CDR3s include the opening cysteine and the closing phenylalanine or tryptophan. A D gene is named only where the DNA matches it firmly. Part of the rows lack a size; the others show once, few, many or a class for expanded clones.

J gene: TRBJ1-1
D gene: -
V gene: TRBV4-1
clone size: -
CDR3 DNA: TGCGCCAGCAGCCAAGGCTCGGCCGCAGGTGAAGCTTTCTTT
CDR3 protein: CASSQGSAAGEAFF

J gene: TRBJ1-2
D gene: TRBD1
V gene: TRBV25-1
clone size: -
CDR3 DNA: TGTGCCAGCAGTGATGGTCAGGGGGCGCGTGGCTACACCTTC
CDR3 protein: CASSDGQGARGYTF

J gene: TRBJ1-2
D gene: -
V gene: TRBV27
clone size: -
CDR3 DNA: TGTGCCAGCAGTTTCCGGCCCCACAGCAACTATGGCTACACCTTC
CDR3 protein: CASSFRPHSNYGYTF

J gene: TRBJ1-4
D gene: TRBD1
V gene: TRBV11-2
clone size: -
CDR3 DNA: TGTGCCAGCAGCTTACGGGGGTTGAGGGGGCGGACTAATGAAAAACTGTTTTTT
CDR3 protein: CASSLRGLRGRTNEKLFF

J gene: TRBJ2-7
D gene: -
V gene: TRBV7-2
clone size: -
CDR3 DNA: TGTGCCAGCAGCTTAGTGCGAGAGGAAGAGCAGTACTTC
CDR3 protein: CASSLVREEEQYF

J gene: TRBJ2-5
D gene: -
V gene: TRBV6-1
clone size: -
CDR3 DNA: TGTGCCAGCAGTGGCGAAGAGACCCAGTACTTC
CDR3 protein: CASSGEETQYF

J gene: TRBJ2-2
D gene: -
V gene: TRBV7-9
clone size: -
CDR3 DNA: TGTGCCAGCAGCTTGGCCGGAGGCGCCGGGGAGCTGTTTTTT
CDR3 protein: CASSLAGGAGELFF

J gene: TRBJ1-2
D gene: -
V gene: TRBV7-3
clone size: -
CDR3 DNA: TGTGCCAGCAGCTTATACCGGGCAGGGGTTTTGAATGGCTACACCTTC
CDR3 protein: CASSLYRAGVLNGYTF

J gene: TRBJ2-5
D gene: TRBD2
V gene: TRBV5-1
clone size: -
CDR3 DNA: TGCGCCAGCAGCAGGTCCGGGAGGTACCAAGAGACCCAGTACTTC
CDR3 protein: CASSRSGRYQETQYF

J gene: TRBJ2-1
D gene: TRBD2
V gene: TRBV11-2
clone size: -
CDR3 DNA: TGTGCCAGCAGCTTACAGCGGGAGGCCTACAATGAGCAGTTCTTC
CDR3 protein: CASSLQREAYNEQFF

J gene: TRBJ2-1
D gene: -
V gene: TRBV29-1
clone size: -
CDR3 DNA: TGCAGCGCCCGAACTTACAATGAGCAGTTCTTC
CDR3 protein: CSARTYNEQFF

J gene: TRBJ2-7
D gene: -
V gene: TRBV5-1
clone size: -
CDR3 DNA: TGCGCCAGCAGCCCAGGGCCGTCCTACGAGCAGTACTTC
CDR3 protein: CASSPGPSYEQYF

J gene: TRBJ2-1
D gene: -
V gene: TRBV6-1
clone size: -
CDR3 DNA: TGTGCCAGCGCGGCTAGCCCCCACAATGAGCAGTTCTTC
CDR3 protein: CASAASPHNEQFF

J gene: TRBJ2-5
D gene: -
V gene: TRBV4-3
clone size: few
CDR3 DNA: TGCGCCAGCAGCCATCAAAGGAGGCAGGAAGAGACCCAGTACTTC
CDR3 protein: CASSHQRRQEETQYF

J gene: TRBJ2-2
D gene: -
V gene: TRBV19
clone size: -
CDR3 DNA: TGTGCCAGTAGTATAGTAAGCCGCGGGGAGCTGTTTTTT
CDR3 protein: CASSIVSRGELFF

J gene: TRBJ1-5
D gene: -
V gene: TRBV28
clone size: -
CDR3 DNA: TGTGCCAGCACCCCATGGAGCACGAGCAATCAGCCCCAGCATTTT
CDR3 protein: CASTPWSTSNQPQHF

J gene: TRBJ2-1
D gene: TRBD2
V gene: TRBV6-1
clone size: -
CDR3 DNA: TGTGCCAGCAGTGTTGGACTAGTTACCTACAATGAGCAGTTCTTC
CDR3 protein: CASSVGLVTYNEQFF

J gene: TRBJ1-5
D gene: -
V gene: TRBV28
clone size: few
CDR3 DNA: TGTGCCAGCAGTCGGGGTAGCAATCAGCCCCAGCATTTT
CDR3 protein: CASSRGSNQPQHF

J gene: TRBJ2-7
D gene: -
V gene: TRBV15
clone size: -
CDR3 DNA: TGTGCCACCAGCTCCCAGACAGGCCCCGGGTACGAGCAGTACTTC
CDR3 protein: CATSSQTGPGYEQYF

J gene: TRBJ2-7
D gene: TRBD2
V gene: TRBV27
clone size: -
CDR3 DNA: TGTGCCAGCAGCCCTAGCGGGAGGGCCTCGAGGGAGCAGTACTTC
CDR3 protein: CASSPSGRASREQYF